This TCR beta chain was sequenced during a study of control samples from healthy donors and cancer patients (dated by TCRdb to about 2020). The library was built by means of the immunoSEQ multiplex PCR assay. In TCRdb, the immuneACCESS table is reduced to in-frame sequences with V and J assigned. These tables do not hold every clone; where another copy was compared, an unresolved V gene accounts for under half, and the others remain unexplained. This sample lists roughly 130,000 clones; about 94% were detected once. The leading ten clones occupy 3.6% of the sample. Relative to germline, V is missing 8 bases and J is missing 4 bases, with 3 bases of the junction outside any gene match. CDR1 and CDR2 were assigned from the germline V gene as MDHEN and SYDVKM. Reading from cysteine to phenylalanine, the CDR3 counts 13 amino acids. Only CDR3 DNA remains: 39 bases, in frame from the first base. Points on this clone: The antigen it binds to is not known. There are no base qualities to consult, and no much larger clone falls within one base.

Sequenced: blood. Here the chain combines TRBV28 and TRBJ1-5; 9 junctional bases match TRBD1. This receptor was obtained from a man younger than 45 in good health. The nucleotides are TGTGCCAGCCGGGACAGGGAAAATCAGCCCCAGCATTTT. Translated, it reads CASRDRENQPQHF.